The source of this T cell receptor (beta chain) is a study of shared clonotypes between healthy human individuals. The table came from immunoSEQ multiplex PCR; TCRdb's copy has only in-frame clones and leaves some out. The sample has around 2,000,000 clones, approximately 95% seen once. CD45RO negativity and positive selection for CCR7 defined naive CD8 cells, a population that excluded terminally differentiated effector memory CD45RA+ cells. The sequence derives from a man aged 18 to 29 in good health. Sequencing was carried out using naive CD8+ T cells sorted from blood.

DNA of the CDR3: TGTGCCAGCAGTATCAACGGGAACATTAATGAAAAACTGTTTTTT. This gives the protein CASSINGNINEKLFF. The chain couples TRBV28 to TRBJ1-4, with no clear D. The V gene lost 5 bases and the J gene lost 4 bases, with 14 bases spanning the gap. Germline CDR1 MDHEN, CDR2 SYDVKM. CDR3 length: 15 amino acids.